The rows below give T cell receptor beta chains drawn from one sample of a study of blood T cell repertoires in COVID-19. Clones were sequenced by immunoSEQ multiplex PCR, and TCRdb holds only the in-frame ones, with some missing. The table shows about 93,000 clones, with more than 70% occurring only once. The sequencing input was peripheral blood. The receptor source for this set is a man aged 45-65 years with acute or convalescent COVID-19. The CDR3 runs from the conserved cysteine through the conserved F or W. The order of the fields is J gene, V gene, D gene, clone size, CDR3 DNA, CDR3 protein. The D gene is left open where the match is weak. Clone size is given for some rows only: seen once, a few or many times, or a class if the clone is expanded.

>TRBJ1-1|TRBV5-1|TRBD1|-
TGCGCCAGCAGCTGGACAGGGGGTGGTGAAGCTTTCTTT
CASSWTGGGEAFF
>TRBJ1-6|TRBV6-5|TRBD1|-
TGTGCCAGCAGCTACCAGGGGGGATCACCCCTCCACTTT
CASSYQGGSPLHF
>TRBJ1-2|TRBV5-1|TRBD1|once
TGCGCCAGCAGCTCCGGGACAGAAAATGGCTACACCTTC
CASSSGTENGYTF
>TRBJ1-5|TRBV19|-|-
TGTGCCAGTAGTACCCTGCGGGGCGGTCAGCCCCAGCATTTT
CASSTLRGGQPQHF
>TRBJ1-1|TRBV6-5|-|few
TGTGCCAGCAGTTCAGCGGGGAGGGCTTTCTTT
CASSSAGRAFF
>TRBJ2-4|TRBV4-3|-|once
TGCGCCAGCAGCCAAGGAACTCCCTCCATAGGAGACATTCAGTACTTC
CASSQGTPSIGDIQYF
>TRBJ1-1|TRBV7-2|-|few
TGTGCCAGCAGCTTAGTAGGGGGAAGAGAAGCTTTCTTT
CASSLVGGREAFF
>TRBJ1-2|TRBV2|-|-
TGTGCCAGCAGCGCGGAGGGAGCCGGTCGCTATGGCTACACCTTC
CASSAEGAGRYGYTF
>TRBJ2-1|TRBV4-3|TRBD2|-
TGCGCCAGCAGCCAAGACGGACTAGCGGGGGACAATGAGCAGTTCTTC
CASSQDGLAGDNEQFF
>TRBJ1-5|TRBV6-5|TRBD1|-
TGTGCCAGCAGTTACTCGGTCAGGGGGGAACCCCAGCATTTT
CASSYSVRGEPQHF
>TRBJ2-7|TRBV28|TRBD1|-
TGTGCCAGCAGCAGGAAGGGGGACAGGGGTCCCGAGCAGTACTTC
CASSRKGDRGPEQYF
>TRBJ1-6|TRBV7-2|TRBD1|-
TGTGCCAGCAGCTTAGTTACGGCAGGGGGCCGTTCACCCCTCCACTTT
CASSLVTAGGRSPLHF
>TRBJ1-2|TRBV7-3|TRBD1|few
TGTGCCAGCAGCCCGGACAGGGACTATGGCTACACCTTC
CASSPDRDYGYTF
>TRBJ2-5|TRBV5-5|TRBD1|-
TGTGCCAGCAGCTTGAAAGGGACAGGGATCCAAGAGACCCAGTACTTC
CASSLKGTGIQETQYF
>TRBJ1-4|TRBV29-1|-|-
TGCAGCGTTGGTTCCGGGTACGAAAAACTGTTTTTT
CSVGSGYEKLFF
>TRBJ2-7|TRBV11-2|-|-
TGTGCCAGCAGCTTACCGCCAGGGCAGGTCTACGAGCAGTACTTC
CASSLPPGQVYEQYF
>TRBJ1-4|TRBV7-9|-|-
TGTGCCAGCAGCCAGGGGAGTATGGGTGAAAAACTGTTTTTT
CASSQGSMGEKLFF
>TRBJ2-2|TRBV6-1|TRBD1|few
TGTGCCAGCAGTGAAGTAAACAGGGGGCTAAGCGGGGAGCTGTTTTTT
CASSEVNRGLSGELFF
>TRBJ1-1|TRBV7-2|TRBD1|-
TGTGCCAGCAGCCCCGGACAGGGGAGGACTGAAGCTTTCTTT
CASSPGQGRTEAFF
>TRBJ2-7|TRBV5-1|-|-
TGCGCCAGCAGCTTACGAGGGCCAGGCCCCTACGAGCAGTACTTC
CASSLRGPGPYEQYF
>TRBJ2-1|TRBV5-1|-|-
TGCGCCAGCAGCTTATATACTAGTTACAATGAGCAGTTCTTC
CASSLYTSYNEQFF
>TRBJ1-5|TRBV30|TRBD1|-
TGTGCCTGGAGTGTACAGGGGGGTCAGCCCCAGCATTTT
CAWSVQGGQPQHF
>TRBJ1-2|TRBV28|-|-
TGTGCCAGCAGTTTAGGGGGGGGAAACTATGGCTACACCTTC
CASSLGGGNYGYTF
>TRBJ2-5|TRBV7-6|-|-
TGTGCCAGCAGCTACGGGCGGAGGGAAGAGACCCAGTACTTC
CASSYGRREETQYF
>TRBJ1-5|TRBV9|-|-
TGTGCCAGCAGCGTAGGAGGGCTGCGGAATCAGCCCCAGCATTTT
CASSVGGLRNQPQHF
>TRBJ2-5|TRBV7-2|-|-
TGTGCCAGCAGCTTAGTACCAGGACAGCCAGAGACCCAGTACTTC
CASSLVPGQPETQYF
>TRBJ2-1|TRBV5-8|-|once
TGTGCCAGCAGCTTCCCGACTGTGGGTCTCTACAATGAGCAGTTCTTC
CASSFPTVGLYNEQFF
>TRBJ2-2|TRBV7-3|-|-
TGTGCCAGCAGCTTAACCAGGGACACCGGGGAGCTGTTTTTT
CASSLTRDTGELFF
>TRBJ1-4|TRBV7-8|-|-
TGTGCCAGCAGCTTAATCGGGGAGTCGGGTGAAAAACTGTTTTTT
CASSLIGESGEKLFF
>TRBJ1-1|TRBV19|TRBD1|-
TGTGCCAGTATTAAGACAGGGGGAAACACTGAAGCTTTCTTT
CASIKTGGNTEAFF
>TRBJ1-2|TRBV14|-|-
TGTGCCAGCAGCCCCGGAGGGACGGCTCGCTACACCTTC
CASSPGGTARYTF
>TRBJ2-3|TRBV6-6|TRBD2|-
TGTGCCAGCAGCCGACTAGCGGGAGCATACGATACGCAGTATTTT
CASSRLAGAYDTQYF
>TRBJ2-1|TRBV19|TRBD2|-
TGTGCCAGTAGTACCGGGGAGGGTCTCAGGGAGCAGTTCTTC
CASSTGEGLREQFF
>TRBJ2-1|TRBV7-9|-|once
TGTGCCAGCAGCTTAGCAGGGAGCGGTGAGCAGTTCTTC
CASSLAGSGEQFF
>TRBJ1-1|TRBV5-1|TRBD1|-
TGCGCCAGCAGCCTGGACAGGGCGGGAGACAAAGCTTTCTTT
CASSLDRAGDKAFF
>TRBJ1-3|TRBV7-2|-|-
TGTGCCAGCAGCTTACCAGACACTGGAAACACCATATATTTT
CASSLPDTGNTIYF
>TRBJ1-1|TRBV18|-|-
TGTGCCAGCTCATCCTACGGACAAGTTGAAGCTTTCTTT
CASSSYGQVEAFF
>TRBJ2-1|TRBV2|TRBD1|-
TGTGCCAGCAGCCCAGGACAGGGGGCGAGGAATGAGCAGTTCTTC
CASSPGQGARNEQFF
>TRBJ2-1|TRBV7-2|-|-
TGTGCCAGCAGCTCCTTAGGGGTCAATGAGCAGTTCTTC
CASSSLGVNEQFF
>TRBJ1-5|TRBV19|-|-
TGTGCCACCCGACAAATCGATAGCAATCAGCCCCAGCATTTT
CATRQIDSNQPQHF
>TRBJ2-7|TRBV5-4|TRBD1|-
TGTGCCAGCAGCTTAAGACAGGGCTCCGATTACGAGCAGTACTTC
CASSLRQGSDYEQYF
>TRBJ2-5|TRBV3-1/TRBV3-2|TRBD2|-
TGTGCCAGCAGCCCCCCTAGCGGGGGGGCTGAGACCCAGTACTTC
CASSPPSGGAETQYF
>TRBJ2-7|TRBV29-1|-|-
TGCAGCGTTCGGGCGGGCGAAAGCTCCTACGAGCAGTACTTC
CSVRAGESSYEQYF
>TRBJ1-2|TRBV18|-|-
TGTGCCAGCTCACCACAGGTGGGGGCACCTAACTATGGCTACACCTTC
CASSPQVGAPNYGYTF
>TRBJ1-1|TRBV12-5|-|-
TGTGCTAGTGGTTTGGTACTTGGGGGCTCCACTGAAGCTTTCTTT
CASGLVLGGSTEAFF
>TRBJ1-2|TRBV2|-|-
TGTGCCAGCGGAAAGGAGCCAGGGCCTAACTATGGCTACACCTTC
CASGKEPGPNYGYTF
>TRBJ2-5|TRBV19|-|-
TGTGCCAGTCGCGGGCGGGGGCAGGAGACCCAGTACTTC
CASRGRGQETQYF
>TRBJ1-2|TRBV25-1|-|-
TGTGCCACCTCGACAGGAATTGGCTACACCTTC
CATSTGIGYTF